One T cell receptor beta chain is described in this entry. Its antigen remains unidentified. The TCR beta CDR3 regions underwent amplification from RNA transcripts. An opening RT-PCR round employed HTBI primers and preceded a second-round multiplex PCR. TCRdb called the multiplex PCR reads again in MiXCR, with one record for every CDR3 protein. Among 500,000 to 700,000 distinct CDR3 sequences listed, 22% were seen once. The source of the sample is a study of Graves' ophthalmopathy and Graves' hyperthyroidism. Study details: Peripheral blood was gathered at the point of initial diagnosis, before any treatment started.

V dropped 7 bases and J dropped 4 bases, with 19 bases sitting between them. This CDR3 has 15 amino acids. Germline values: CDR1 LGHNT, CDR2 FRNRAP. Study-wide points: Appearing in blood as well were most expanded thyroid clonotypes above 0.001 frequency.

Lactation, pregnancy, uncontrolled infections and other autoimmune diseases were all grounds for excluding patients. The TCR comes from a woman aged 18 to 35 with stable Graves' hyperthyroidism. Some clones in this sample may be carry-over from other donors' samples. Sequencing used peripheral blood. The chain employs TRBV12-5 and TRBJ2-5; possibly TRBD1 for D (5 bases). CDR3 amino acids: CASASRELHGETQYF. The CDR3 bases are TGTGCTAGTGCCAGCAGGGAACTCCACGGAGAGACCCAGTACTTC.